The T cell receptor (beta chain) described here comes from a study of blood T cell repertoires in COVID-19. Study background: From T cells, B-cell-depleted T cells, or PBMCs came the material, which was cDNA or gDNA.

Data came from immunoSEQ multiplex PCR; TCRdb stores just in-frame clones and leaves some out. The sample records fewer than 400,000 clones, approximately 89% being singletons. This CDR3 region has 13 residues. V lost 7 bases and J lost 4, with 13 bases in between. Across 24 US areas, participants ranged in age from about 18 to 90 years. Participants were placed into cohorts based on the clinical history they reported. Specimen: PBMCs or T cells enriched from blood (not recorded which). This receptor was obtained from a woman between 25 and 40 years old who had recovered from COVID-19. The gene calls are TRBV12-3 or TRBV12-4 and TRBJ1-1, with a possible D match to TRBD1 (5 bases). This chain's CDR3 is CASTRGGGTEAFF. In DNA, the CDR3 is TGTGCCAGCACTAGGGGAGGTGGCACTGAAGCTTTCTTT.